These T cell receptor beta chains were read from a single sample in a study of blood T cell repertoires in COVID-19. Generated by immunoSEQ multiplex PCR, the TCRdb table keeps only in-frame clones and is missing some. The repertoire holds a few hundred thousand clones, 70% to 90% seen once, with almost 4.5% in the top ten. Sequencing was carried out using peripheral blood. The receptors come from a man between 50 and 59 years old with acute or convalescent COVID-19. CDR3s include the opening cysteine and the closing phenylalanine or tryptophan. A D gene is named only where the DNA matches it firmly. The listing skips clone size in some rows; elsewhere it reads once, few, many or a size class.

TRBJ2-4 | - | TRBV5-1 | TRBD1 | TGCGCCAGCAGTTTACAGGGGGAGGCCAAAAACATTCAGTACTTC | CASSLQGEAKNIQYF
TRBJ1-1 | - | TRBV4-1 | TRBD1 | TGCGCCAGCAGCCAGGGGACAGGAAGAACTGAAGCTTTCTTT | CASSQGTGRTEAFF
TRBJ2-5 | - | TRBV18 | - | TGTGCCAGCTCACCACCAATCGACCCGGAGGAGACCCAGTACTTC | CASSPPIDPEETQYF
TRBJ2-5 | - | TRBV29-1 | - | TGCAGCGTTGAACCTACTTGGGGAGGTAACCAGTACTTC | CSVEPTWGGNQYF
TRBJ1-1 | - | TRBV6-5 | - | TGTGCCAGCGAGGAGGGCCTGATGAACACTGAAGCTTTCTTT | CASEEGLMNTEAFF
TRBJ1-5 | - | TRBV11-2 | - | TGTGCCAGCAGCTTTCCCGGAGTCAATCAGCCCCAGCATTTT | CASSFPGVNQPQHF
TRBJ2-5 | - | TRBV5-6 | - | TGTGCCAGCAGCTTGGTGTACGGACTCCAAGAGACCCAGTACTTC | CASSLVYGLQETQYF
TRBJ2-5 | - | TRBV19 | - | TGTGCCAGTAGTATAGACACCGGGAAGACCCAGTACTTC | CASSIDTGKTQYF
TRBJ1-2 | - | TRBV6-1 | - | TGTGCCAGCAGTGAAGCGGGCCGCCGAACACACTATGGCTACACCTTC | CASSEAGRRTHYGYTF
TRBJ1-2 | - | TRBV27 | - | TGTGCCAGCAGCCCTAAAGTGGGCGACATAGCTAACTATGGCTACACCTTC | CASSPKVGDIANYGYTF
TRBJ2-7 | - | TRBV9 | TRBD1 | TGTGCCAGCAGCCCAGGTGGACAGGGGTACGAGCAGTACTTC | CASSPGGQGYEQYF
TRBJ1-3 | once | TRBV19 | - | TGTGCCAGTAGTATAGAGACAGCGAGGTCTGGAAACACCATATATTTT | CASSIETARSGNTIYF
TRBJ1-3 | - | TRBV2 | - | TGTGCCAGCGGGCCAGGAAGCTCTGGAAACACCATATATTTT | CASGPGSSGNTIYF
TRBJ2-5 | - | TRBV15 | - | TGTGCCACCAGCAGAGAGGCCCCAGGACAAGAGACCCAGTACTTC | CATSREAPGQETQYF
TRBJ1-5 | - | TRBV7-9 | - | TGTGCCAGCAGCTTAGAAGGGGGACAGCCCCAGCATTTT | CASSLEGGQPQHF
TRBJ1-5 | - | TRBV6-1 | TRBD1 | TGTGCCACCTCAATAGGAGACAGGGGGTTTCAGCCCCAGCATTTT | CATSIGDRGFQPQHF
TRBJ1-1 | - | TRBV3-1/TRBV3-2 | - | TGTGCCAGCAGCCGAGACACTCTGAACACTGAAGCTTTCTTT | CASSRDTLNTEAFF
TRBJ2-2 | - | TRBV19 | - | TGTGCCAGTAGTATGACGACAACGGTGGCCGGGGAGCTGTTTTTT | CASSMTTTVAGELFF
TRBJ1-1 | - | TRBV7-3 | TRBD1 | TGTGCCAGCAGCTTAGGACAGGGACGGTCTGAAGCTTTCTTT | CASSLGQGRSEAFF
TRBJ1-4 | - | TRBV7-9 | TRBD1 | TGTGCCAGCAGCTCAACAGGGGGCGATGAAAAACTGTTTTTT | CASSSTGGDEKLFF
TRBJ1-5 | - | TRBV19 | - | TGTGCCAGTAGTATACAGGGGCTTGGCAATCAGCCCCAGCATTTT | CASSIQGLGNQPQHF
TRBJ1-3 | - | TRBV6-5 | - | TGTGCCAGCAGTTCCCTGACAGGTCGGGGAAACACCATATATTTT | CASSSLTGRGNTIYF
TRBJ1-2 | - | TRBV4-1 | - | TGCGCCAGCAGCCAAGGAAGACAGGAGTCCTATGGCTACACCTTC | CASSQGRQESYGYTF
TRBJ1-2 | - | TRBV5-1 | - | TGCGCCAGCAGCTTGGCCGGACACAACTATGGCTACACCTTC | CASSLAGHNYGYTF
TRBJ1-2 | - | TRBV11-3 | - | TGTGCCAGCAGCTGCTATTGGACAGAACCCCGGCCTGGCTACACCTTC | CASSCYWTEPRPGYTF
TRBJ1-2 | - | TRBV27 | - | TGTGCCAGCAGCCCAGACAGGCGAGCTAACTATGGCTACACCTTC | CASSPDRRANYGYTF